This T cell receptor (beta chain) stems from a study of early T cells in non-severe SARS-CoV-2 infection. Across the whole study: Alpha and beta chains were unpaired, from unsorted whole-blood bulk RNA.

The V gene end was trimmed by 0 bases and the J gene end by 2 bases; junction bases not matched to a gene: 6. The length of the CDR3 is 16 residues. Germline CDR1 MGHRA, CDR2 YSYEKL. A single record per CDR3 protein comes from TCRdb applying MiXCR to the 5' RACE reads. The sample has more than 75,000 distinct CDR3 sequences, roughly 13% seen once; the top ten hold 6%. This chain connects TRBV4-1 to TRBJ2-5; 7 bases are a match to TRBD1. The TCR originated in an adult who was a healthcare worker with PCR-confirmed SARS-CoV-2 infection or an uninfected control (not recorded which). The source material was whole blood. For the CDR3, the DNA is TGCGCCAGCAGCCAAGATTATCGACAGGGTCAAGAGACCCAGTACTTC. It codes for CASSQDYRQGQETQYF.